These 18 T cell receptor beta chains came from one sample sequenced in a study of CD8+CD57+ T cells in acquired aplastic anemia. Template material for TCR beta VDJ and CDR3 profiling consisted of genomic DNA. TCRdb reprocessed the reads with MiXCR, giving one entry per CDR3 protein. The data hold over 200,000 distinct CDR3 sequences, with under 65% observed a single time. The sequencing sample was made of sorted CD4+, CD8+, or CD8+CD57+ T cells (not recorded which) from PBMCs. The receptors derive from a human donor in good health.

J is TRBJ2-7 and V is TRBV20-1; the D call may be TRBD1 or TRBD2 (6 bases each). The V gene's germline CDR1 is DFQATT and CDR2 SNEGSKA (reference sequence). The germline V and J ends were trimmed by 6 bases and 7 bases, with 10 bases remaining between them. The CDR3 runs 10 residues. CDR3 residues: CSAQGLEQYF. Here the CDR3 DNA reads TGCAGTGCACAGGGACTGGAGCAGTACTTC.

This clonotype came up many times. The chain links TRBV12-3 or TRBV12-4 to TRBJ2-1; D gene uncertain. The CDR3 has 14 residues. The V and J ends lost 1 base and 2 bases respectively, with 6 bases between them. The CDR3 nucleotides are TGTGCCAGCAGTTTAGAAGGGACCTACAATGAGCAGTTCTTC. It translates to CASSLEGTYNEQFF.

The chain uses TRBV29-1 and TRBJ2-4; D gene ambiguous. The CDR3 consists of 12 residues. The V end lost 1 base, the J end lost 12 bases, and 13 bases lay between the germline ends. In germline, CDR1 is SQVTM, CDR2 ANQGSEA. CDR3 bases: TGCAGCGTTGAAGGGACCGGGTGGGCTCAGTACTTC. This sequence encodes CSVEGTGWAQYF.

The chain joins TRBV25-1 to TRBJ2-7; 10 positions agree with TRBD2. This CDR3 comprises 16 residues. The ends lost 2 bases at V and 4 bases at J; junction bases unmatched: 8. CDR1 is MGHDK, CDR2 SYGVNS, per germline. CDR3 loop: CASSEGGTSGTYEQYF. The CDR3 bases are TGTGCCAGCAGTGAAGGCGGCACTAGCGGGACGTACGAGCAGTACTTC.

This clonotype occurred many times. The chain links TRBV29-1 to TRBJ2-1, with 9 bases fitting TRBD2. CDR1 and CDR2 from the germline V gene are SQVTM and ANQGSEA. After removal of 6 bases from V and 2 bases from J, the junction contained 8 bases not matched to a gene. The CDR3 is 15 residues long. CDR3 coding DNA: TGCAGCGTCCTGCTAGCGGGAAGCCCCTACAATGAGCAGTTCTTC. It specifies CSVLLAGSPYNEQFF.

Concerning this clonotype: A read error may explain this, as a much larger clone is one base away. The chain is built from TRBV7-8 and TRBJ1-1; D ambiguous. The CDR3 has 14 amino acids. Germline assignment: CDR1 SGHVS and CDR2 FQNEAQ. The CDR3 DNA reads as TGTGCCAGCAGTTACTCGACCGGGAACGCTGAAGCTTTCTTT. This codes for CASSYSTGNAEAFF.

This sequence joins TRBV14 and TRBJ2-1; 12 bases are a match to TRBD2. Germline V lookup: CDR1 SGHDN, CDR2 FVKESK. Trimming at V came to 1 base and at J to 5 bases, leaving 0 bases not matched to a gene. The CDR3 totals 15 residues. CDR3 in DNA: TGTGCCAGCAGCCAAGGGACTAGCGGGGACAATGAGCAGTTCTTC. Translated, it gives CASSQGTSGDNEQFF.

This clonotype was found many times. The genes are TRBV12-3 or TRBV12-4 and TRBJ2-1; tentative D call: TRBD2 (6 bases). V shed 6 bases and J shed 8 bases, with 11 bases lying between them. The CDR3 is 12 residues long. DNA of the CDR3: TGTGCCAGCAGGCGGGACTTCGATGAGCAGTTCTTC. Residues: CASRRDFDEQFF.

This clonotype was recorded many times. This rearrangement joins TRBV5-1 to TRBJ2-1; 8 bases match TRBD2. Germline trimming cut 2 bases from V and 6 bases from J; bases unmatched to any gene: 4. Per the germline V gene, CDR1 is SGHRS and CDR2 is YFSETQ. The CDR3 spans 14 residues. CDR3 in amino acids: CASSLTGGSNEQFF. As DNA, the CDR3 is TGCGCCAGCAGCTTAACGGGAGGGTCCAATGAGCAGTTCTTC.

This clonotype appeared many times. The chain couples TRBV25-1 to TRBJ2-7, with D unclear. The CDR3 extends over 10 amino acids. Germline V CDR1 and CDR2: MGHDK, SYGVNS. V was cut by 4 bases and J by 4 bases, with 2 bases left in between. The CDR3 spells CASSGYEQYF. The CDR3 DNA sequence: TGTGCCAGCAGTGGGTACGAGCAGTACTTC.

V and J are TRBV29-1 and TRBJ2-5; D gene unclear. The CDR3 has 10 residues. Germline lookup yields CDR1 SQVTM and CDR2 ANQGSEA. The V end lost 5 bases, the J end lost 4 bases, and 5 bases lay between the germline ends. The CDR3 sequence is CSVQSETQYF. CDR3 nucleotide sequence: TGCAGCGTTCAATCAGAGACCCAGTACTTC. The complete variable domain, with remaining parts taken from reference TRBV29-1 and TRBJ2-5, reads SAVISQKPSRDICQRGTSLTIQCQVDSQVTMMFWYRQQPGQSLTLIATANQGSEATYESGFVIDKFPISRPNLTFSTLTVSNMSPEDSSIYLCSVQSETQYFGPGTRLLVL.

J is TRBJ2-1 and V is TRBV28; perhaps TRBD2 as D (6 bases). CDR3 length: 15 amino acids. In germline, CDR1 is MDHEN, CDR2 SYDVKM. V was shortened by 6 bases and J by 3 bases, with 15 bases between the two germline ends. The CDR3 DNA follows: TGTGCCAGCAGATATTCGACTAGTTTCTACAATGAGCAGTTCTTC. Amino acids: CASRYSTSFYNEQFF.

There are many counts of this clonotype. The chain links TRBV12-3 or TRBV12-4 to TRBJ1-6; 7 positions match TRBD1. This CDR3 spans 18 amino acids. The J segment lost 7 bases and the V segment lost 4 bases, leaving 16 bases of the junction unmatched. DNA of the CDR3: TGTGCCAGCAGTTCTCGGGGCTTCGACAGGGTCGACAATTCACCCCTCCACTTT. Its protein product is CASSSRGFDRVDNSPLHF.

This clonotype was observed a few times. This chain joins TRBV20-1 and TRBJ2-3; D is tentatively TRBD1 or TRBD2 (6 bases each). Germline V gene sequence: CDR1 DFQATT, CDR2 SNEGSKA (reference sequence). Trimming stripped 5 bases from V and 3 bases from J, with 12 bases between. CDR3 length: 13 residues. The CDR3 coding sequence is TGCAGTGCTCCCCAAGGGGGGACAGATACGCAGTATTTT. It yields the protein CSAPQGGTDTQYF.

The genes are TRBV7-9 and TRBJ2-1; 10 bases are a match to TRBD1. Near its end, the DNA agrees better with TRBJ2-7, so the J call may be wrong. Germline V gives CDR1 SEHNR, CDR2 FQNEAQ (reference sequence). CDR3 size: 16 residues. CDR3 sequence reads: CASSLIGTGVHYEQYF. The CDR3 nucleotides are TGTGCCAGCAGCTTAATTGGGACAGGGGTTCACTACGAGCAGTACTTC.

The chain combines TRBV6-4 with TRBJ2-7; 8 bases fit TRBD2. V was clipped by 4 bases and J by 7 bases; unmatched bases: 9. The CDR3 totals 14 residues. Germline CDR1 MRHNA, CDR2 SNTAGT. The CDR3 DNA sequence: TGTGCCAGCAGTGTCGAACCGGGGGGGCGAGAGCAGTACTTC. The encoded protein is CASSVEPGGREQYF.

The chain joins TRBV19 to TRBJ2-3; tentative D call: TRBD1 (6 bases). V shed 3 bases and J shed 2 bases, with 12 bases lying between them. The CDR3 loop spans 15 amino acids. Germline CDR1 is LNHDA and CDR2 is SQIVND (reference sequence). The chain's CDR3 is CASSIYSGVTDTQYF. In nucleotides, the CDR3 is TGTGCCAGTAGTATCTATTCAGGGGTCACAGATACGCAGTATTTT.

The gene calls are TRBV7-2 and TRBJ1-1; no clear D. Germline CDR1 and CDR2: SGHTA and FQGNSA. This CDR3 has 14 residues. Trimming took 5 bases from V and 4 from J, leaving 14 bases between them. Written as DNA, the CDR3 is TGTGCCAGCAGCCTTTCTGGAGGCCTCACTGAAGCTTTCTTT. As protein: CASSLSGGLTEAFF.